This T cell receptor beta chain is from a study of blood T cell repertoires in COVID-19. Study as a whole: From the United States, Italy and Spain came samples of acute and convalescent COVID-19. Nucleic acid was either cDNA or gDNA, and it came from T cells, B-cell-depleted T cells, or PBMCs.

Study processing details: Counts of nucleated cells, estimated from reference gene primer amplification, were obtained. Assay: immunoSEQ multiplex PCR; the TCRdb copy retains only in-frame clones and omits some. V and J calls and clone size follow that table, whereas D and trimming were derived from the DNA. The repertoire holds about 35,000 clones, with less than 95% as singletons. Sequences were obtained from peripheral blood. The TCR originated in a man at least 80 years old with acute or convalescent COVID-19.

The CDR3 sequence is CASSPHTTGGEFDYEQYF. The DNA for the CDR3 is TGTGCCAGCAGCCCTCATACGACAGGGGGCGAGTTCGACTACGAGCAGTACTTC. This chain connects TRBV7-4 to TRBJ2-7, with 10 positions matching TRBD1. CDR3 length: 18 amino acids. V trimming: 5 bases; J trimming: 3 bases; junction bases outside the gene matches: 16. Germline assignment: CDR1 SGHVT and CDR2 SQSDAQ.